A single TCR beta chain is shown here with its context. No cognate antigen has been identified for it. Base qualities were left out, and no much larger clone turns up one base away. The data stem from a study of vaccination and CD4 T cells after COVID-19 (dated by TCRdb to between 2021 and 2024). Notes on the research overall: SARS-CoV-2 positivity had been established in the convalescent patients by nasal swab PCR, and mild disease was recorded in eight to ten of these patients and severe disease in one. Post-COVID blood samples were collected from convalescent patients a median of around 100 days after diagnosis, with a range of about 35 to 180 days. Two doses of either the Pfizer-BioNTech BNT162b2 vaccine (n=8) or the Moderna mRNA-1273 vaccine (n=2) were administered to participants. Post-vaccine blood samples were taken a median of approximately 76 days after the second vaccine dose, with a range of 14 to 241 days. The convalescent cohort comprised six males and four females, including two Hispanic individuals, seven Caucasians, two Asians and one multiracial person. In 10 COVID-19 convalescent patients and a handful of infection-naive healthy vaccine recipients, the spike-specific CD4+ TCR repertoire before mRNA vaccination was compared with the repertoire after mRNA vaccination. In control cultures, a CEFX viral epitope pool was used as positive control, an HIV-1 Nef peptide pool was used as negative control, or no peptide was added. Culture stimuli were overlapping spike peptide pools from SARS-CoV-2 and from the common cold coronaviruses HCoV-NL63, HCoV-OC43 and HCoV-229E. Results and caveats for the whole study, not just this receptor: The median number of SARS-CoV-2-reactive clonotypes rose from about 19 after infection to some 40 after vaccination, but the change was not significant. The number of convalescent patients in the study was relatively small, and the study did not examine early timepoints following natural infection. Of the vaccine-specific clones found in convalescent patients, nearly all (304 of 307) were mono-reactive for SARS-CoV-2 spike instead of being cross-reactive with common cold coronaviruses. Among convalescent patients, a median about 86% of the SARS-CoV-2-reactive clones seen after vaccination appeared only after vaccination, which suggests priming specific to the vaccine.

The library relied on PCR. DNA from cultured CD4+ T cells was subjected to TCR sequencing with the Oncomine TCR Beta short-read assay at the Johns Hopkins FTIC core. Genomic DNA was extracted from the cultured CD4+ T cells with the QIAamp micro DNA kit. Oncomine TCR Beta libraries from cultured CD4+ T cells were pooled with unique dual indexes and sequenced on an Illumina iSeq 100. The authors' analysis ran thus. Non-productive sequences were removed, and CDR3s that did not start with C, did not end with F or W, or were shorter than 7 amino acids were discarded. The MANAFEST web application identified antigen-specific clonotypes by comparing peptide-stimulated wells against reference wells and other culture wells. An FDR below 0.05, an odds ratio above 5, and a productive frequency above 0.1% in at least two of three replicate wells were required for clones to be considered positive. A clonotype counted as cross-reactive if it showed significant expansion both in the SARS-CoV-2 spike wells and in at least one common cold coronavirus spike condition. Levenshtein distances (stringdist) and unrooted phylogenetic trees (ape) in R version 3.6.1 were used to assess CDR3 homology. In-frame beta chains were kept once TCRdb had trimmed the public reads at Q25 with fastp and called clones with MiXCR. Entries are consolidated by CDR3 protein sequence, retaining the most common genes and DNA. Here the V and J calls rest on TCRdb's processing, not on the authors' analysis. Here the sample has 10,000 or so distinct CDR3 sequences; 65% to 75% occur a single time. Around 9.2% of the sample lies in the top ten.

The germline V gene (reference sequence) sets CDR1 to LNHDA and CDR2 to SQIVND. V was cut back by 6 bases and J by 0 bases, leaving a gap of 4 bases between them. Reading from cysteine to phenylalanine, the CDR3 counts 12 amino acids. Of the read, only the CDR3 DNA is kept; its 36 bases are in frame from base 1. Sample treatment or condition, as interpreted from the label and publication: approximately nine-day PBMC culture with coronavirus spike peptide pools or control peptides (ViraFEST assay). The ViraFEST assay, used in the study, expanded antigen-specific T cells with peptide pools and then identified the expanded clonotypes through TCR sequencing. The convalescent patients' positive SARS-CoV-2 PCR tests were from March to December 2020, which was before the Alpha, Beta and Delta variants emerged in the United States. PBMCs were cultured at 1.5 million to 2 million per well in IMDM supplemented with 5% human AB serum and 8.5 to 10 IU/ml IL-2, with 10 ug/ml peptide pools added. Half of the culture medium was replaced with fresh IL-2-containing medium on days 3 and 7. After less than twelve days of culture, CD4+ T cells were isolated by negative selection with the EasySep CD4+ T cell isolation kit. Ficoll-Paque Plus gradient centrifugation was used to isolate PBMCs from whole blood, and the isolated PBMCs were then either used fresh or cryopreserved at -140C. In general, triplicate wells were set up for every culture condition.

The V and J genes are TRBV19 and TRBJ2-3, with the identity of the D gene unclear. The sequence was obtained from a human donor who had recovered from COVID-19. Sequencing was done on a sample of CD4+ T cells from blood, cultured in vitro. This receptor has the CDR3 CASRGSTDTQYF. The base sequence is TGTGCCAGTAGGGGGAGCACAGATACGCAGTATTTT.